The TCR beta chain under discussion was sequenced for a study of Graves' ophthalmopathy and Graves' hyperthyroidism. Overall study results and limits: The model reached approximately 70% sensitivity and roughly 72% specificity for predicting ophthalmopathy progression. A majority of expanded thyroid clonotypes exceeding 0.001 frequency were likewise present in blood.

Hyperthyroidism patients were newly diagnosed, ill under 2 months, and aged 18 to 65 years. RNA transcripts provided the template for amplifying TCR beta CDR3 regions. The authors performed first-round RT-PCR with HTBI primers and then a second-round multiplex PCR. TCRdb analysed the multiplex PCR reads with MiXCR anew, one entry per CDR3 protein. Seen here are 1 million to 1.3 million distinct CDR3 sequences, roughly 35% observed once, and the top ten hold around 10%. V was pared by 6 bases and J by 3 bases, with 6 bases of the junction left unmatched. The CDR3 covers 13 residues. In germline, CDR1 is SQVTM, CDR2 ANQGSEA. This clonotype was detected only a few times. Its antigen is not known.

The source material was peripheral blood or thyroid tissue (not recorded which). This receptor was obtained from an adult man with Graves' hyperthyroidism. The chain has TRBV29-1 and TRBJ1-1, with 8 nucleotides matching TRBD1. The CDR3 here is CSVNQGADTEAFF. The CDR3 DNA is TGCAGCGTCAACCAGGGGGCGGACACTGAAGCTTTCTTT. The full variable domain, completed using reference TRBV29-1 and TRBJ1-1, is SAVISQKPSRDICQRGTSLTIQCQVDSQVTMMFWYRQQPGQSLTLIATANQGSEATYESGFVIDKFPISRPNLTFSTLTVSNMSPEDSSIYLCSVNQGADTEAFFGQGTRLTVV.